In its sample, the clone carrying this T cell receptor (beta chain) was seen a few times. Its specificity is unknown. The sample comes from a study of cytomegalovirus exposure and HLA in healthy donors. As for the study in general: The study placed less than 90% of its approximately 400 genotyped donors in the Caucasian-associated ancestry cluster.

Primers: 60 Vbeta forward and 13 Jbeta reverse. Per the original data handling: Counted up in a later analysis, unique TCR beta chains came to roughly 80 million, with around 12 million shared. TCRdb's copy holds only in-frame clones and misses some; the assay was immunoSEQ multiplex PCR. The D gene and trimming were derived from the DNA, and the V and J assignments and clone size from that table. The table shows about 200,000 clones, with roughly 85% occurring only once. Overall study findings and caveats: In a later analysis, V- and J-gene trimming of beta chains associated with a DCLRE1C missense variant, replicated independently. It was 150 to 200 TCR beta chains that were listed as cytomegalovirus-associated.

Germline V lookup: CDR1 SEHNR, CDR2 FQNEAQ (reference sequence). Losses at the gene ends were 0 bases for V and 3 bases for J; bases not matched to a gene: 8. The CDR3 covers 16 residues. The TCR was taken from a woman aged 25 to 39 in good health and CMV-seropositive. The chain uses TRBV7-9 and TRBJ2-7, with 7 bases aligning to TRBD1. Sample: PBMCs. In nucleotides, the CDR3 is TGTGCCAGCAGCTTAGCGACGGTGGGACAGAACTACGAGCAGTACTTC. Its translation is CASSLATVGQNYEQYF.